This paragraph reports one T cell receptor (beta chain). These data originate in a study of blood T cell repertoires in COVID-19. Across the study: Specimens from acute and convalescent COVID-19 originated in the United States, Italy and Spain. T cells, B-cell-depleted T cells, or PBMCs supplied cDNA or gDNA.

The CDR3 contains 14 residues. The ends were cut back, 3 bases at V and 0 bases at J, with 9 bases in the middle. Germline CDR1 reads SGDLS; CDR2 reads YYNGEE. Enrolment of Seattle patients took place during active infection, and they were followed longitudinally. In the authors' workflow: For nucleated cells, counts were estimated from reference gene primer amplification. Assay: immunoSEQ multiplex PCR; the TCRdb copy retains only in-frame clones and omits some. Clonal size and the V and J genes are those of that table, whereas D and trimming came from the DNA. The sample has about 250,000 clones; approximately 91% are singletons.

What was sequenced was peripheral blood. The genes are TRBV9 and TRBJ1-1; D is ambiguous. The TCR originated in a man aged 25 to 40 with COVID-19, enrolled during active disease. Written as DNA, the CDR3 is TGTGCCAGCAGCGAACAGACAATGAACACTGAAGCTTTCTTT. Protein product: CASSEQTMNTEAFF.